This is a list of T cell receptor beta chains from one sample in a study of monozygotic twins with inflammatory bowel disease. Reanalyzing the 5' RACE reads, TCRdb keeps one entry per CDR3 protein, without DNA. This sample's table has more than 300,000 distinct CDR3 sequences. Sequenced sample: blood. These receptors came from a human donor with ulcerative colitis or Crohn's disease, or a healthy co-twin of an affected twin (not recorded which). Both conserved end residues are part of each CDR3.

v_gene: TRBV28; j_gene: TRBJ2-7; CDR3aa: CATLGQGAYEQYF
v_gene: TRBV12-3/TRBV12-4; j_gene: TRBJ2-7; CDR3aa: CASSFELGTGPYEQYF
v_gene: TRBV7-2; j_gene: TRBJ1-2; CDR3aa: CASSLASSRGRGHGYTF
v_gene: TRBV12-5; j_gene: TRBJ2-1; CDR3aa: CASGPNPDGVSYNEQFF
v_gene: TRBV6-5; j_gene: TRBJ2-3; CDR3aa: CASNSGGAAQYF
v_gene: TRBV4-1; j_gene: TRBJ1-5; CDR3aa: CASSPDRALNQPQHF
v_gene: TRBV6-5; j_gene: TRBJ1-1; CDR3aa: CASSYANTEAFF
v_gene: TRBV5-1; j_gene: TRBJ1-2; CDR3aa: CASGETLRYGYTF
v_gene: TRBV12-3/TRBV12-4; j_gene: TRBJ2-5; CDR3aa: CASSPRDRGEETQYF
v_gene: TRBV5-6; j_gene: TRBJ1-2; CDR3aa: CASEGGVDGYTF
v_gene: TRBV9; j_gene: TRBJ1-4; CDR3aa: CASSVLHGANEKLFF
v_gene: TRBV5-1; j_gene: TRBJ2-7; CDR3aa: CASSRVGSGGEYEQYF
v_gene: TRBV5-1; j_gene: TRBJ1-4; CDR3aa: CASSSLDRDANEKLFF
v_gene: TRBV4-1; j_gene: TRBJ2-1; CDR3aa: CASSPSGTRAYNEQFF
v_gene: TRBV13; j_gene: TRBJ2-1; CDR3aa: CASSSHESSYNEQFF
v_gene: TRBV28; j_gene: TRBJ2-3; CDR3aa: CASRRGKGTSTDTQYF
v_gene: TRBV6-1; j_gene: TRBJ2-3; CDR3aa: CASSPGGGRRDTQYF
v_gene: TRBV5-1; j_gene: TRBJ2-5; CDR3aa: CASSVGTSGGGETQYF
v_gene: TRBV6-1; j_gene: TRBJ2-2; CDR3aa: CASMTGGHTGELFF
v_gene: TRBV10-3; j_gene: TRBJ2-3; CDR3aa: CAISTLGGAWSTDTQYF
v_gene: TRBV24-1; j_gene: TRBJ1-2; CDR3aa: CATMGDGGYTF
v_gene: TRBV6-5; j_gene: TRBJ1-4; CDR3aa: CASSYPPPTNEKLFF
v_gene: TRBV18; j_gene: TRBJ2-3; CDR3aa: CASSPVNQDSGAGTQYF
v_gene: TRBV12-3/TRBV12-4; j_gene: TRBJ2-2; CDR3aa: CASRGLALNTGELFF
v_gene: TRBV5-1; j_gene: TRBJ2-1; CDR3aa: CASSFMLAGGLDEQFF
v_gene: TRBV4-3; j_gene: TRBJ2-1; CDR3aa: CASSPRLAGGDSSYNEQFF
v_gene: TRBV6-5; j_gene: TRBJ2-3; CDR3aa: CASSYAGVETDTQYF
v_gene: TRBV7-9; j_gene: TRBJ2-2; CDR3aa: CASSVPGQTTGELFF
v_gene: TRBV12-3/TRBV12-4; j_gene: TRBJ1-2; CDR3aa: CASSSPGTGLNYGYTF
v_gene: TRBV20-1; j_gene: TRBJ1-2; CDR3aa: CSARGTGQAYYGYTF
v_gene: TRBV4-2; j_gene: TRBJ2-3; CDR3aa: CASSQELAYTDTQYF
v_gene: TRBV5-1; j_gene: TRBJ2-1; CDR3aa: CASSLALTGGNEQFF
v_gene: TRBV19; j_gene: TRBJ1-6; CDR3aa: CASRPGRGNSPLHF
v_gene: TRBV5-5; j_gene: TRBJ2-7; CDR3aa: CASSWIQGTFYEQYF
v_gene: TRBV7-9; j_gene: TRBJ2-1; CDR3aa: CASLRETTGVFEQFF
v_gene: TRBV15; j_gene: TRBJ2-3; CDR3aa: CATSRIGTDTQYF
v_gene: TRBV12-3/TRBV12-4; j_gene: TRBJ2-1; CDR3aa: CASSPRDTSYNEQFF
v_gene: TRBV20-1; j_gene: TRBJ2-3; CDR3aa: CSARGPGDTQYF
v_gene: TRBV6-2/TRBV6-3; j_gene: TRBJ2-7; CDR3aa: CASSYADLYEQYF
v_gene: TRBV20-1; j_gene: TRBJ2-7; CDR3aa: CSARERVRGQYF
v_gene: TRBV9; j_gene: TRBJ2-7; CDR3aa: CASSVATGQGRSYEQYF
v_gene: TRBV4-3; j_gene: TRBJ2-1; CDR3aa: CASSQERLAGAKRVNEQFF
v_gene: TRBV7-9; j_gene: TRBJ2-3; CDR3aa: CASSPWDRGTDTQYF
v_gene: TRBV11-2; j_gene: TRBJ2-2; CDR3aa: CASSLQISTGELFF
v_gene: TRBV2; j_gene: TRBJ2-6; CDR3aa: CASRGQGDPGANVLTF
v_gene: TRBV29-1; j_gene: TRBJ1-1; CDR3aa: CSVLRLTGGANTEAFF
v_gene: TRBV7-2; j_gene: TRBJ2-1; CDR3aa: CASSFGQINEQFF
v_gene: TRBV5-6; j_gene: TRBJ1-5; CDR3aa: CASSSGQAEQPQHF
v_gene: TRBV7-2; j_gene: TRBJ1-2; CDR3aa: CASSSGRGGSDGYTF
v_gene: TRBV11-3; j_gene: TRBJ2-1; CDR3aa: CASSLEGEDYNEQFF
v_gene: TRBV18; j_gene: TRBJ2-2; CDR3aa: CASSPPGLQNTGELFF
v_gene: TRBV3-1; j_gene: TRBJ1-5; CDR3aa: CASSQDPKGGNQPQHF
v_gene: TRBV20-1; j_gene: TRBJ2-5; CDR3aa: CSAKPAGGRETQYF